This passage covers 20 T cell receptor beta chains from one sample sequenced in a study of blood T cell repertoires in COVID-19. Only in-frame clones appear in the TCRdb table, and some are missing; sequencing was by immunoSEQ multiplex PCR. The sample carries some 300,000 clones, 70% to 90% recorded once. The sequencing sample was made of PBMCs or T cells enriched from blood (not recorded which). These receptors were obtained from a man under 40 who had recovered from COVID-19.

The rearrangement uses TRBV27 and TRBJ1-2, with D uncertain. The CDR3 length is 16 residues. The V gene's germline CDR1 is MNHEY and CDR2 SMNVEV (reference sequence). Trimming pared 4 bases from V and 5 bases from J, leaving 20 bases between. The CDR3 coding sequence is TGTGCCAGCAGTTCCGCCGACCCGGGCCGGGATTATGGCTACACCTTC. Protein sequence: CASSSADPGRDYGYTF.

The chain has TRBV2 and TRBJ2-2; 8 nucleotides agree with TRBD1. The junction had 4 bases not matched to a gene; V was cut back by 7 bases and J by 0 bases. The CDR3 covers 15 residues. CDR1 SNHLY and CDR2 FYNNEI come from the germline V gene. The CDR3 nucleotides are TGTGCCAGCACCAGGGACAGGTCGAACACCGGGGAGCTGTTTTTT. It specifies CASTRDRSNTGELFF.

The V and J genes are TRBV5-5 and TRBJ1-3, with TRBD1 identical over 7 bases. Germline V gene lookup returns CDR1 SGHKS and CDR2 YYEKEE (reference sequence). Unmatched junction bases numbered 7, after V lost 4 bases and J lost 3 bases. This CDR3 has 15 amino acids. The CDR3, as DNA: TGTGCCAGCAGCCGCGAAGGGGGCTTTGGAAACACCATATATTTT. Translation gives CASSREGGFGNTIYF. Using reference TRBV5-5 and TRBJ1-3 for the parts outside the CDR3, the full variable domain is DAGVTQSPTHLIKTRGQQVTLRCSPISGHKSVSWYQQVLGQGPQFIFQYYEKEERGRGNFPDRFSARQFPNYSSELNVNALLLGDSALYLCASSREGGFGNTIYFGEGSWLTVV.

This chain uses TRBV2 with TRBJ1-2; TRBD1 is a possible D gene (6 bases). V shed 8 bases and J shed 5 bases, with 9 bases lying between them. CDR1 is SNHLY, CDR2 FYNNEI, per germline. The CDR3 runs 11 residues. CDR3 residues: CASRTGYGYTF. Written as DNA, the CDR3 is TGTGCCAGCCGTACAGGGTATGGCTACACCTTC.

This chain uses TRBV6-6 with TRBJ2-7, with D possibly TRBD1 on 5 matching bases. Trimming took 6 bases from V and 7 from J, leaving 22 bases between them. The germline V gene has CDR1 MNHNY and CDR2 SVGAGI (reference sequence). The CDR3 has 15 amino acids. The CDR3: CASRIQGPSQLEQYF. CDR3 nucleotides: TGTGCCAGCAGGATCCAGGGCCCCTCGCAATTGGAGCAGTACTTC.

This clone was seen only a few times. This chain connects TRBV30 to TRBJ1-5, with 9 bases fitting TRBD1. V was pared by 3 bases and J by 11 bases, with 17 bases of the junction left unmatched. The CDR3 covers 16 residues. Germline lookup yields CDR1 GTSNPN and CDR2 SVGIG (reference sequence). In nucleotides, the CDR3 is TGTGCCTGGAGAGGGAAAGGGACAGGGCGGATCGGGGCCCAGCATTTT. This codes for CAWRGKGTGRIGAQHF.

V and J are TRBV7-9 and TRBJ2-3, with D perhaps matching TRBD1 (7 bases). Germline V lookup: CDR1 SEHNR, CDR2 FQNEAQ (reference sequence). Between the trimmed V and J ends, which lost 5 bases and 0 bases, there was a span of 12 bases. The CDR3 totals 15 residues. CDR3 protein: CASSPQGGSTDTQYF. CDR3 nucleotides: TGTGCCAGCAGCCCGCAGGGGGGAAGCACAGATACGCAGTATTTT. Together with reference TRBV7-9 and TRBJ2-3, the CDR3 gives the full variable domain: DTGVSQNPRHKITKRGQNVTFRCDPISEHNRLYWYRQTLGQGPEFLTYFQNEAQLEKSRLLSDRFSAERPKGSFSTLEIQRTEQGDSAMYLCASSPQGGSTDTQYFGPGTRLTVL.

The rearrangement links TRBV7-9 to TRBJ1-1; 10 bases agree with TRBD1. Germline CDR1 is SEHNR and CDR2 is FQNEAQ (reference sequence). This CDR3 comprises 16 residues. The J segment lost 1 base and the V segment lost 5 bases, leaving 7 bases of the junction unmatched. The CDR3 DNA reads TGTGCCAGCAGCCGACAGGGGGCGATCGGGAACACTGAAGCTTTCTTT. It translates to CASSRQGAIGNTEAFF.

The CDR3 DNA sequence: TGTGCCAGCTCATCGCTTAGCGGGGAGACCCAGTACTTC. Its translation is CASSSLSGETQYF. The chain couples TRBV18 to TRBJ2-5, with 7 bases matching TRBD2. Germline V gene data show CDR1 as KGHSH and CDR2 as LQKENI. The CDR3 is 13 amino acids. V trimming: 5 bases; J trimming: 5 bases; junction bases outside the gene matches: 5. Full variable domain (rest looked up from reference TRBV18 and TRBJ2-5): NAGVMQNPRHLVRRRGQEARLRCSPMKGHSHVYWYRQLPEEGLKFMVYLQKENIIDESGMPKERFSAEFPKEGPSILRIQQVVRGDSAAYFCASSSLSGETQYFGPGTRLLVL.

This clone has a single count. V is TRBV7-9 and J is TRBJ2-1; D possibly corresponds to TRBD1 (5 bases). Germline CDR1 SEHNR, CDR2 FQNEAQ (reference sequence). The CDR3 has 17 amino acids. Trimming stripped 1 base from V and 0 bases from J, with 13 bases between. The CDR3 DNA is TGTGCCAGCAGCTTAGAAGATGGGGCAAGCTCCTACAATGAGCAGTTCTTC. Translation: CASSLEDGASSYNEQFF.

This clone was detected only once. This sequence joins TRBV7-9 and TRBJ2-6; possibly TRBD2 for D (5 bases). Germline CDR1 and CDR2: SEHNR and FQNEAQ (reference sequence). The CDR3 consists of 15 residues. The V gene lost 5 bases and the J gene lost 7 bases, with 15 bases spanning the gap. The CDR3 is CASSPTGSPANVLTF. The DNA for the CDR3 is TGTGCCAGCAGCCCAACGGGGTCACCAGCCAACGTCCTGACTTTC.

The chain links TRBV6-5 to TRBJ2-7, with 7 bases matching TRBD2. Germline CDR1 and CDR2: MNHEY and SVGAGI. Trimming cost V 0 bases and J 2 bases; bases outside gene matches: 7. The CDR3 spans 16 residues. This CDR3 is CASSYSSRGVTYEQYF. The CDR3, as DNA: TGTGCCAGCAGTTACTCGAGCCGGGGGGTCACCTACGAGCAGTACTTC.

DNA for the CDR3: TGTGCCAGCACCCCCCAGCCGGGACAGGTACAGTTCTTC. Translated: CASTPQPGQVQFF. The rearrangement uses TRBV28 and TRBJ2-1, with 8 nucleotides matching TRBD1. The ends lost 7 bases at V and 13 bases at J; junction bases unmatched: 12. The CDR3 runs to 13 residues. The germline V gene has CDR1 MDHEN and CDR2 SYDVKM.

J is TRBJ1-1 and V is TRBV4-1, with D unclear. CDR1 is MGHRA, CDR2 YSYEKL, per germline. CDR3 length: 16 amino acids. The V and J ends lost 0 bases and 0 bases respectively, with 11 bases between them. This CDR3 is CASSQDRSHLNTEAFF. CDR3 sequence (DNA): TGCGCCAGCAGCCAAGATCGGAGTCACCTGAACACTGAAGCTTTCTTT.

The rearrangement links TRBV7-9 to TRBJ2-1; a possible D gene is TRBD1 (5 bases). CDR1 and CDR2 (germline): SEHNR, FQNEAQ (reference sequence). V lost 1 base and J lost 7, with 8 bases in between. The CDR3 contains 13 residues. The DNA for the CDR3 is TGTGCCAGCAGCTTAGTCGACAGAAATGAGCAGTTCTTC. This encodes CASSLVDRNEQFF.

V usage is TRBV24-1 and J usage is TRBJ2-7; 8 bases fit TRBD2. Germline trimming cut 1 base from V and 2 bases from J; bases unmatched to any gene: 12. The germline CDR1 and CDR2 sequences are KGHDR and SFDVKD. This CDR3 spans 18 amino acids. Here the CDR3 reads CATSDFIPGGPETYEQYF. The CDR3 region has the DNA TGTGCCACCAGTGATTTCATCCCGGGGGGGCCAGAGACCTACGAGCAGTACTTC.

The CDR3 reads CASSYSYSYEQYF. The CDR3 region has the DNA TGTGCCAGCAGTTACTCGTACAGCTACGAGCAGTACTTC. V gene TRBV6-5 combines with J gene TRBJ2-7, with no clear D. Trimming took 0 bases from V and 3 from J, leaving 6 bases between them. CDR3 length equals 13 residues. Per germline, CDR1 MNHEY and CDR2 SVGAGI.

This chain links TRBV6-2 or TRBV6-3 with TRBJ1-5, with D unresolved. This CDR3 is built from 18 residues. Germline V gives CDR1 MNHEY, CDR2 SVGEGT. The germline V and J ends were trimmed by 6 bases and 7 bases, with 28 bases remaining between them. In DNA form, the CDR3 reads TGTGCCAGCAGCCCTGGGTCTGGACGACCCAACGGAGGACAGCCCCAGCATTTT. It specifies CASSPGSGRPNGGQPQHF.

The rearrangement joins TRBV6-5 to TRBJ1-3; 9 bases align to TRBD1. The CDR3 loop spans 14 amino acids. The J segment lost 2 bases and the V segment lost 6 bases, leaving 2 bases of the junction unmatched. Germline CDR1 MNHEY, CDR2 SVGAGI. The CDR3 sequence: CASSRDRAGNTIYF. The CDR3 DNA sequence: TGTGCCAGCAGCCGGGACAGGGCTGGAAACACCATATATTTT.

The CDR3 protein is CASSLAALNTEAFF. The CDR3 coding sequence is TGTGCCAGCAGCTTGGCCGCGCTGAACACTGAAGCTTTCTTT. The chain carries TRBV5-4 and TRBJ1-1, with D hard to call. The V gene's germline CDR1 is SGHNT and CDR2 YYREEE (reference sequence). This CDR3 spans 14 amino acids. The V end was cut by 0 bases, the J end by 0 bases, with 6 bases between.